This TCR beta chain was captured in a study of CD8+ T cells in alopecia areata. Trimming took 1 base from V and 13 from J, leaving 13 bases between them. The CDR3 loop spans 11 amino acids. Germline-derived CDR1 and CDR2 are GTSNPN and SVGIG (reference sequence). This clone was seen a few times. As the sequencing template, cDNA was produced by extracting RNA and reverse transcribing it. TCRdb keeps only in-frame clones here, not all; method: immunoSEQ multiplex PCR. The sample shows about 120,000 clones, roughly two thirds of them seen only once. This clonotype was sampled from a human donor in good health. This chain links TRBV30 with TRBJ1-1; D remains unclear. Sequences were obtained from CD4+ T cells sorted from blood. The CDR3: CAWSAADLGFF. The DNA of the CDR3 is TGTGCCTGGAGTGCAGCGGATCTCGGTTTCTTT.